These 2 T cell receptor beta chains share one sample of origin, sequenced in a study of shared clonotypes between healthy human individuals. Produced via immunoSEQ multiplex PCR; TCRdb's table is partial and in-frame only. The repertoire consists of approximately 400,000 clones, with 96% occurring once and the leading ten covering about 0.34%. Specimen: memory CD8+ T cells sorted from blood. Subset meaning: CD45RO+ cells pooled with CCR7-negative TemRA cells. These receptor sequences come from a man aged 25 to 45 in good health.

This chain joins TRBV9 and TRBJ2-3; 7 nucleotides match TRBD1. This CDR3 region has 16 residues. Looked up from germline, CDR1 is SGDLS and CDR2 is YYNGEE. With 0 bases clipped from V and 0 bases from J, the junction kept 4 bases outside the gene matches. Written as DNA, the CDR3 is TGTGCCAGCAGCGTAGGAGGGACAGCTAGCACAGATACGCAGTATTTT. This encodes CASSVGGTASTDTQYF.

Turning to this clone: The junction departs from germline at one end; a sequencing error may be responsible. The chain couples TRBV7-7 to TRBJ1-5; tentative D call: TRBD1 (6 bases). Per the germline V gene, CDR1 is SSHAT and CDR2 is FNYEAQ (reference sequence). The CDR3 is made up of 14 amino acids. The CDR3 reads CASSFHREEGPQHF. CDR3 nucleotide sequence: TGTGCTAGCAGCTTCCACAGGGAGGAAGGGCCCCAGCATTTT.